This TCR beta chain comes out of a study of blood T cells in healthy people across ages. Study outcomes and limitations: Greater diversity and more naive CD4+ cells were seen in long-lived donors than in aged donors. A roughly linear fall in TCR beta diversity per million T cells was seen with increasing age.

Using a J-beta primer mix together with a sample-barcoded 5' primer, a second PCR was run for roughly 6 to 12 cycles. Every sample gave at least 3 million paired-end reads containing CDR3. In TCRdb, the 5' RACE reads were re-called with MiXCR into one record per CDR3 protein. The data contain 850,000 to 1,100,000 distinct CDR3 sequences, less than 45% of them seen just once; the ten biggest clones take up 13%. Every sample yielded at least 6.5 million isolated PBMCs. This clonotype was seen a handful of times. Its specificity is not known. Material: blood. The sequence came from a young man in good health.

As DNA, the CDR3 is TGTGCCAGCAGTTACTCTGAGGAAAAGCAGTTCTTC. It codes for CASSYSEEKQFF. The rearrangement uses TRBV6-5 and TRBJ2-1; D gene ambiguous. V was clipped by 0 bases and J by 11 bases, with 8 bases between them. Germline CDR1 MNHEY, CDR2 SVGAGI. The CDR3 consists of 12 residues.